This T cell receptor (beta chain) was identified in a study of regulatory T cells in long-lasting Graves disease. Between the trimmed V and J ends, which lost 4 bases and 4 bases, there was a span of 7 bases. Germline assignment: CDR1 KGHDR and CDR2 SFDVKD. CDR3 size: 13 residues. Assembly of TCR beta libraries relied on iRepertoire HTBI primers together with Arm-PCR of CDR3 regions. TCRdb recomputed calls from the multiplex PCR reads with MiXCR, one row per CDR3 protein. The data show approximately 490,000 distinct CDR3 sequences, around 15% seen once. Regarding time point: newly diagnosed GD, antithyroid drugs for less than 3 months. Generation of the TCR library employed RNA extracted from PBMCs. This clonotype has ten or more counts. The same data also went into a second study, on T cells in Graves' hyperthyroidism and ophthalmopathy. This second report adds: Blood also carried most thyroid clonotypes expanded above 0.001. Ophthalmopathy and stable hyperthyroidism were told apart by a 13 V-J model.

The clonotype comes from a man aged 40-49 years with Graves disease. The chain combines TRBV24-1 with TRBJ2-1, with D hard to call. Source: peripheral blood mononuclear cells (PBMCs), taken at new diagnosis, from a patient treated with antithyroid drugs. The CDR3 DNA sequence: TGTGCCACCAGTGAAGACGGTTACAATGAGCAGTTCTTC. Translating gives CATSEDGYNEQFF.